The clone carrying this T cell receptor (beta chain) was counted many times. Its specificity is not known. The entry originates in a study of identical twins. Study-wide findings and caveats: Cross-sectional statistical analysis was relied on for the conclusions, without the same donors being followed.

Trimming removed 0 bases from V and 0 bases from J; junction bases left unmatched: 4. The CDR3 consists of 17 residues. CDR1 and CDR2 from the germline V gene are SGHTA and FQGNSA. Via MiXCR, TCRdb re-called the 5' RACE reads, giving one row per CDR3 protein. Of about 210,000 distinct CDR3 sequences detected, roughly a tenth appear once; the ten largest clones hold approximately 5.1%. The TCR comes from a woman under 30 in good health. This chain connects TRBV7-2 to TRBJ2-1; 8 bases map to TRBD2. The sample taken for sequencing was memory (CD45RO+) T cells sorted from blood. The CDR3 sequence is CASSLAGGGSSYNEQFF. CDR3 coding DNA: TGTGCCAGCAGCTTAGCTGGCGGGGGGAGCTCCTACAATGAGCAGTTCTTC.